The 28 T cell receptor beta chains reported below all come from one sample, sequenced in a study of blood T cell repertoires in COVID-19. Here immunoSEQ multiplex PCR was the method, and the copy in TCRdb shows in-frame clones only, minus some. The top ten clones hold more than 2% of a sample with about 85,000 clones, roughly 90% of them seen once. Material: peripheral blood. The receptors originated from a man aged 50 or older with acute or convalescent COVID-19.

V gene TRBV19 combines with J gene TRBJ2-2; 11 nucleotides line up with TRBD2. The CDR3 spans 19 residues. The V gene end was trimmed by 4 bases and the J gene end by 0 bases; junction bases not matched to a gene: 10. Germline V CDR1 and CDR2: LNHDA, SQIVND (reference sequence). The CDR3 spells CASSTYRLAGTSNTGELFF. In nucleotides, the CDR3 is TGTGCCAGTAGTACCTACCGACTAGCGGGGACTTCGAACACCGGGGAGCTGTTTTTT.

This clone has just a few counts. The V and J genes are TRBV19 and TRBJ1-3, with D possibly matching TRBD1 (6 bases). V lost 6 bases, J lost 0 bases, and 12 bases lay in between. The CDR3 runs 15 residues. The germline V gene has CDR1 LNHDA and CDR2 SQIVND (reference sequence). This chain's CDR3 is CASSRNRASGNTIYF. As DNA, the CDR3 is TGTGCCAGTAGCCGCAACAGGGCCTCTGGAAACACCATATATTTT.

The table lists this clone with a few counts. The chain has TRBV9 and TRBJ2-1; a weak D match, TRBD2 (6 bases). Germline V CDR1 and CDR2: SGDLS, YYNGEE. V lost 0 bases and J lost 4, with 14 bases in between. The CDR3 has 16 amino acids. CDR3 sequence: CASSVVPGVLYNEQFF. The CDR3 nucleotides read TGTGCCAGCAGCGTAGTCCCGGGAGTCTTATACAATGAGCAGTTCTTC.

CDR3 sequence (DNA): TGTGCCAGTCGGGGGGAAAAATACAATGAGCAGTTCTTC. As protein: CASRGEKYNEQFF. V and J are TRBV19 and TRBJ2-1; TRBD2 matches 7 bases. Germline V gene sequence: CDR1 LNHDA, CDR2 SQIVND (reference sequence). Unmatched junction bases numbered 5, after V lost 8 bases and J lost 4 bases. The length of the CDR3 is 13 residues.

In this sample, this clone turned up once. CDR3 sequence (DNA): TGTGCCAGTAGTGAAGGAAACAGGGACAGGAATTCACCCCTCCACTTT. Translation: CASSEGNRDRNSPLHF. This chain joins TRBV19 and TRBJ1-6, with 8 bases identical to TRBD1. CDR1 LNHDA and CDR2 SQIVND come from the germline V gene (reference sequence). This CDR3 comprises 16 residues. The V and J ends lost 5 bases and 7 bases, in that order; junction bases with no gene match: 10.

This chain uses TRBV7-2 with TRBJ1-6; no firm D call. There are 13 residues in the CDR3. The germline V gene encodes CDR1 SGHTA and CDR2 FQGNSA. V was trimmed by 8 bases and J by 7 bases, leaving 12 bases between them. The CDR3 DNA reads TGTGCCAGCCAACGGGTGAAGAATTCACCCCTCCACTTT. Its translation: CASQRVKNSPLHF.

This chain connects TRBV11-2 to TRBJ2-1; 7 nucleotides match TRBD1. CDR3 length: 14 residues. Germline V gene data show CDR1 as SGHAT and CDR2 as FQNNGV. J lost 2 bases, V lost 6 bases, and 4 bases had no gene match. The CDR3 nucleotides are TGTGCCAGCAGGACAGGGAGTACCTACAATGAGCAGTTCTTC. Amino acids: CASRTGSTYNEQFF.

This chain's CDR3 is CASSTDRGVFTDTQYF. The CDR3 DNA reads TGCGCCAGCAGCACCGACAGGGGAGTCTTCACAGATACGCAGTATTTT. This sequence joins TRBV5-1 and TRBJ2-3, with 8 bases lining up with TRBD1. Trimming cost V 4 bases and J 2 bases; bases outside gene matches: 9. The germline gives CDR1 SGHRS, CDR2 YFSETQ. This CDR3 is built from 16 residues.

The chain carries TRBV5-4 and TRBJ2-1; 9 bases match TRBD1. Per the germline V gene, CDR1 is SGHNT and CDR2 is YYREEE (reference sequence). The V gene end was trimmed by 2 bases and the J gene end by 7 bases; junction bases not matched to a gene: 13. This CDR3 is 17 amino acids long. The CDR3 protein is CASSLPGQGRNQNEQFF. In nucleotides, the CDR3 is TGTGCCAGCAGCTTACCGGGACAGGGACGGAATCAGAATGAGCAGTTCTTC.

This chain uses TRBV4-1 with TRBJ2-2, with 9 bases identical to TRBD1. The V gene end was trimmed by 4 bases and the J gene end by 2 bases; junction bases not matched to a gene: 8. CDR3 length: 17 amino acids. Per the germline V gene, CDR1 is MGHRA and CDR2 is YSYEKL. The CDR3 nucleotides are TGCGCCAGCAGCCTCACGGACAGGGGCCCAAACACCGGGGAGCTGTTTTTT. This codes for CASSLTDRGPNTGELFF.

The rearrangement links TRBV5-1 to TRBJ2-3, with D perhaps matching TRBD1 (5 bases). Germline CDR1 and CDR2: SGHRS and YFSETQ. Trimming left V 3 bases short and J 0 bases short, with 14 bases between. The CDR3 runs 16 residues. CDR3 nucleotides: TGCGCCAGCAGCTCTACAGGAGCCTGGAGCACAGATACGCAGTATTTT. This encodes CASSSTGAWSTDTQYF.

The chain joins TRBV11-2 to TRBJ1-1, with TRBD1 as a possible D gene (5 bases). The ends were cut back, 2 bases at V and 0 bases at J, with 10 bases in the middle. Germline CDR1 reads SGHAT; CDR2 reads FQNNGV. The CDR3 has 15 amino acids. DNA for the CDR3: TGTGCCAGCAGCTTAACGGGACTCGTGAACACTGAAGCTTTCTTT. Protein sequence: CASSLTGLVNTEAFF.

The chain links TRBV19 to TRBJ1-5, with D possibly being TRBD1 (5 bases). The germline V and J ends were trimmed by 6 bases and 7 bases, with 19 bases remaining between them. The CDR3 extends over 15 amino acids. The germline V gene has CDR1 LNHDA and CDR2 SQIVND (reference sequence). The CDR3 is CASSLRGSGVQPQHF. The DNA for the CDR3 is TGTGCCAGTAGCCTTCGGGGGTCCGGTGTGCAGCCCCAGCATTTT.

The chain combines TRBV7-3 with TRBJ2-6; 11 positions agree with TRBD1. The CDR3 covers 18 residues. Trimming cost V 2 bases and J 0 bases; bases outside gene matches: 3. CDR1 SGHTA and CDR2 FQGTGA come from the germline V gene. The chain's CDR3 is CASSLVGTGGSGANVLTF. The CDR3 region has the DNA TGTGCCAGCAGCTTAGTCGGGACAGGGGGCTCTGGGGCCAACGTCCTGACTTTC.

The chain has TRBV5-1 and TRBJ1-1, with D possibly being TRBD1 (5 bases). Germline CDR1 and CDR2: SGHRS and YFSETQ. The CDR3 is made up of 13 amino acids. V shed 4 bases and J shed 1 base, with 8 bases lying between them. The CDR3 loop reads CASSETGNTEAFF. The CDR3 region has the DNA TGCGCCAGCAGCGAAACAGGGAACACTGAAGCTTTCTTT.

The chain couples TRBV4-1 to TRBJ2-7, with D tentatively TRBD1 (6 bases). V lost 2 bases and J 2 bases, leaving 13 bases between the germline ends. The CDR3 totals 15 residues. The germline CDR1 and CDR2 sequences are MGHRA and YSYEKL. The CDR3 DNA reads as TGCGCCAGCAGCCAATTTTTACAGGGCCCCTACGAGCAGTACTTC. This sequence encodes CASSQFLQGPYEQYF.

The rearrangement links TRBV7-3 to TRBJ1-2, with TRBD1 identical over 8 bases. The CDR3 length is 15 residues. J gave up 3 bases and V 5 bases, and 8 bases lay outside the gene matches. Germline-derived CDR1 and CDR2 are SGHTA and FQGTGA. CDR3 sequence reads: CASSPLQDRDYGYTF. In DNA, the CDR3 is TGTGCCAGCAGCCCCTTACAGGACAGGGACTATGGCTACACCTTC.

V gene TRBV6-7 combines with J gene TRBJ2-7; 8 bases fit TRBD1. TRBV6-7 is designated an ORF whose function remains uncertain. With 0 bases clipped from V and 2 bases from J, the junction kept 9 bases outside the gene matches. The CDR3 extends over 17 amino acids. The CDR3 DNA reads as TGTGCCAGCAGTTACTCCCCAACCCGGGACAGGACCTACGAGCAGTACTTC. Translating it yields CASSYSPTRDRTYEQYF.

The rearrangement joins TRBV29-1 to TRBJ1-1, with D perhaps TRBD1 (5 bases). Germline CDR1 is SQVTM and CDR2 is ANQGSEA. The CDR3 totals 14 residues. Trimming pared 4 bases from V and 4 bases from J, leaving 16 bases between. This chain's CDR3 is CSVVAAGSGTEAFF. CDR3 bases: TGCAGCGTTGTAGCGGCAGGGTCGGGCACTGAAGCTTTCTTT. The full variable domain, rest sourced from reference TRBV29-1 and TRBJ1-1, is SAVISQKPSRDICQRGTSLTIQCQVDSQVTMMFWYRQQPGQSLTLIATANQGSEATYESGFVIDKFPISRPNLTFSTLTVSNMSPEDSSIYLCSVVAAGSGTEAFFGQGTRLTVV.

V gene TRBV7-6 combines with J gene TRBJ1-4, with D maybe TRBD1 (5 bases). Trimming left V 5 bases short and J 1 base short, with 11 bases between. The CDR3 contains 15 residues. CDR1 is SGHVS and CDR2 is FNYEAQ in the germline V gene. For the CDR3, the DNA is TGTGCCAGCAGCATTGGGGGGGTAACTAATGAAAAACTGTTTTTT. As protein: CASSIGGVTNEKLFF.

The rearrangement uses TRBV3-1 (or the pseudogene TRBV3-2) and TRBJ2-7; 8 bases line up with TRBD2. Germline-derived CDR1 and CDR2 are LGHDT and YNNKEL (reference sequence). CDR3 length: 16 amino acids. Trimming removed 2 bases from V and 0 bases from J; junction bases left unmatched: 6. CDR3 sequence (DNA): TGTGCCAGCAGCCAAACCCCGGGACTAGGCTCCTACGAGCAGTACTTC. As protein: CASSQTPGLGSYEQYF.

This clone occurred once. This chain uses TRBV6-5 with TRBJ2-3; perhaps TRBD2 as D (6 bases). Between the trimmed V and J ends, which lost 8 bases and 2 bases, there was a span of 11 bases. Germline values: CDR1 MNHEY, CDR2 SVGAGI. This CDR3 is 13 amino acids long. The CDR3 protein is CASGGIDTDTQYF. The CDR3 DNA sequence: TGTGCCAGCGGGGGGATTGACACAGATACGCAGTATTTT.

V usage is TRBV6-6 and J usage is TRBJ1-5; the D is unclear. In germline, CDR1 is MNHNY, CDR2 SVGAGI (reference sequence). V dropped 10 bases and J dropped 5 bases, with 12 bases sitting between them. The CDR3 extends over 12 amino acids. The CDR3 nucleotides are TGTGCCACCAAAGACGGGGATCAGCCCCAGCATTTT. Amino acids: CATKDGDQPQHF.

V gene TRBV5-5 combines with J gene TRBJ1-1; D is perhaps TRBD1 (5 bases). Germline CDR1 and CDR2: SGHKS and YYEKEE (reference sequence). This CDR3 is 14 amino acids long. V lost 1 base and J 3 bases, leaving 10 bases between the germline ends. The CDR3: CASSLIREDTEAFF. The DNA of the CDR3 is TGTGCCAGCAGCTTGATCAGGGAGGACACTGAAGCTTTCTTT.

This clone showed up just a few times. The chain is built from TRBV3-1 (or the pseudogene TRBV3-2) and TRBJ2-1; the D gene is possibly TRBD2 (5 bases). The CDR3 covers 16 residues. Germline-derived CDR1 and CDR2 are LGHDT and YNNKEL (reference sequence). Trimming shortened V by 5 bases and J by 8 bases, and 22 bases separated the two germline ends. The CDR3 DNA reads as TGTGCCAGCAGCGACCTGCCCGGGGATCGATTGGATGAGCAGTTCTTC. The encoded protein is CASSDLPGDRLDEQFF.

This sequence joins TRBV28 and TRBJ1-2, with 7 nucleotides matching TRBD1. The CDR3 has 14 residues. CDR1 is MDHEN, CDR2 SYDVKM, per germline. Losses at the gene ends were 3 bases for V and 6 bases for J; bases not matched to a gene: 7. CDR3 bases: TGTGCCAGCAGTTTGATCAGGACAGGAGATGGCTACACCTTC. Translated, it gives CASSLIRTGDGYTF.

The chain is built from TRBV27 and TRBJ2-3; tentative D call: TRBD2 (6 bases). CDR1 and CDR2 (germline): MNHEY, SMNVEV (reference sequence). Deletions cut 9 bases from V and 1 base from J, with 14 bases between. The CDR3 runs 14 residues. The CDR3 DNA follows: TGTGCCAGTTCCGGAGGGCCAGGCACAGATACGCAGTATTTT. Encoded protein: CASSGGPGTDTQYF.

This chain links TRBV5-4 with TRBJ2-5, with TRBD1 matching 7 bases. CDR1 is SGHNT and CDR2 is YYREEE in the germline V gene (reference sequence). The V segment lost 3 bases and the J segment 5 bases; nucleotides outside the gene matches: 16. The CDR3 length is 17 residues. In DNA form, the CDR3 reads TGTGCCAGCAGCTCACTTTCATCATTAGGGGGCTCGGAGACCCAGTACTTC. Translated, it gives CASSSLSSLGGSETQYF.